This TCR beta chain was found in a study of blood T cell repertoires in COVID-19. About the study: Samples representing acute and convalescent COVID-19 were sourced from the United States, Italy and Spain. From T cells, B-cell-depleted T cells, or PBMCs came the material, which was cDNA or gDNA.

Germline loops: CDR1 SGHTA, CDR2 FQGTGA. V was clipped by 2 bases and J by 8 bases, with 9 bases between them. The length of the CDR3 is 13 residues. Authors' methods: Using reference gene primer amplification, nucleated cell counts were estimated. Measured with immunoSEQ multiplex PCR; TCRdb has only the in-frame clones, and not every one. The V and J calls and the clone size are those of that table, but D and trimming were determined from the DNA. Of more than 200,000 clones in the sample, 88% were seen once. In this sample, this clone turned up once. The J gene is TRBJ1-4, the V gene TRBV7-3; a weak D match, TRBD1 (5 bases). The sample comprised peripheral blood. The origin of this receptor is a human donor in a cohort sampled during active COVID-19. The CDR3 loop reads CASSLWEGEKLFF. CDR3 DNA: TGTGCCAGCAGCTTATGGGAGGGGGAAAAACTGTTTTTT.